Sequencing of this T cell receptor (beta chain) was carried out in a study of beta chain features in type 1 diabetes. cDNA synthesis used the whole RNA isolate, giving expressed TCRB sequences. Sequencing was performed with immunoSEQ multiplex PCR; in TCRdb, only in-frame clones are kept and a portion is missing. The sample has around 350,000 clones, roughly 12% seen once. The TCR was taken from a young man in good health. The sequencing sample was made of naive CD4+ T cells from blood.

Written as DNA, the CDR3 is TGTGCCATCAGTGAGTCTCCTAGGCTAGCGACGAGCTCCTACGAGCAGTACTTC. Protein sequence: CAISESPRLATSSYEQYF. The chain has TRBV10-3 and TRBJ2-7; possibly TRBD2 for D (6 bases). The V and J ends lost 0 bases and 0 bases respectively, with 18 bases between them. The CDR3 sequence is 18 residues long. The V gene's germline CDR1 is ENHRY and CDR2 SYGVKD.